The TCR beta chain described here comes from a study of tumor-infiltrating lymphocytes in primary liver carcinoma. Germline V gene data show CDR1 as SEHNR and CDR2 as FQNEAQ (reference sequence). The CDR3 runs 13 residues. As regards this clonotype: The antigen is not known. At one of its ends the junction is not consistent with the germline gene, which may arise from a read error.

The researchers produced TCR beta cDNA from roughly 550 ng total RNA with a constant-region primer. Each TCR beta library was derived from three nested multiplex PCR rounds that employed slightly modified ARM-PCR. It was with TRBV1-TRBV30 forward primers and a C-beta reverse primer that the first two PCR rounds were run, at roughly 10 cycles each. TCRdb re-derived calls from the multiplex PCR reads in MiXCR, one entry per CDR3 protein. This table has 20,000 to 25,000 distinct CDR3 sequences, 60% to 80% appearing once. Investigators took RNA and DNA out together from approximately 22-30 mg of unsorted bulk tissue. Every one of the tumor samples had a viable tumor cell content above 85%. Study results and caveats: A significantly higher top-250-clone fraction was found in tumors than in blood (p = 0.039).

What was sequenced was liver tumor tissue from sampling region 5. Regarding subset: tumor region T5, tumor centre. The chain recombines TRBV7-9 with TRBJ1-1; no clear D gene. The receptor was isolated from a young woman with primary liver carcinoma and hepatitis B virus infection. CDR3 residues: CANSKSGIPESFF. CDR3 bases: TGTGCCAACAGCAAATCGGGAATCCCTGAATCTTTCTTT. Full variable domain (missing parts from reference TRBV7-9 and TRBJ1-1): DTGVSQNPRHKITKRGQNVTFRCDPISEHNRLYWYRQTLGQGPEFLTYFQNEAQLEKSRLLSDRFSAERPKGSFSTLEIQRTEQGDSAMYLCANSKSGIPESFFGQGTRLTVV.